This TCR beta chain was recorded in a study of CD8+CD57+ T cells in acquired aplastic anemia. The study profiled TCR beta VDJ and CDR3 using genomic DNA as template. Each CDR3 protein gets one entry after TCRdb re-called the reads with MiXCR. The sample shows about 160,000 distinct CDR3 sequences, around half of them seen only once. Per the germline V gene, CDR1 is DFQATT and CDR2 is SNEGSKA (reference sequence). V was shortened by 6 bases and J by 0 bases, with 8 bases between the two germline ends. The CDR3 length is 12 residues. This clonotype was found many times. All sequencing subjects had displayed CD8+CD57+ cell expansion on flow cytometry.

This sequence originates from a human donor with aplastic anemia. The V call is TRBV20-1, the J call TRBJ1-2; no clear D. The sample was sorted CD4+, CD8+, or CD8+CD57+ T cells (not recorded which) from PBMCs. CDR3 protein: CSARQANYGYTF. The CDR3 DNA reads TGCAGTGCCCGGCAAGCTAACTATGGCTACACCTTC.